The 16 T cell receptor beta chains below all came from one sample that was sequenced in a study of a mutant IDH1 vaccine in newly diagnosed glioma (dated by TCRdb to 2020 to 2023). The intended sense of this specimen's time point label: week 5, during vaccination. Each vaccine dose, consisting of 300 ug of a 20-mer mutant IDH1 peptide in Montanide, was administered subcutaneously with topical imiquimod. Their antigens are not known. Library preparation used the immunoSEQ multiplex PCR assay. In its TCRdb copy, this immuneACCESS table keeps in-frame sequences only and misses some clones. Where compared with another copy, unresolved V genes explain less than half of these, and the others have no known cause. The sample includes tens of thousands of clones, with 91% observed a single time. The top ten clonotypes cover under 0.7% of the sample. The sequenced sample was PBMCs, obtained from a glioma patient whose treatment included an IDH1 peptide vaccine. Receptors were obtained from a woman aged 50 to 60 with glioma.

V and J are TRBV12-5 and TRBJ1-5; the D is unclear. V lost 1 base and J lost 3, with 1 base in between. This CDR3 contains 12 residues. Germline CDR1 reads LGHNT; CDR2 reads FRNRAP. The CDR3 DNA sequence: TGTGCTAGTGGTTTGGCCAATCAGCCCCAGCATTTT. It encodes CASGLANQPQHF.

This chain joins TRBV7-9 and TRBJ1-1; D is undetermined. This CDR3 is built from 12 residues. Trimming shortened V by 7 bases and J by 0 bases, and 6 bases separated the two germline ends. CDR1 is SEHNR and CDR2 is FQNEAQ in the germline V gene (reference sequence). Written as DNA, the CDR3 is TGTGCCAGCAACTACCTGAACACTGAAGCTTTCTTT. Translating gives CASNYLNTEAFF.

The chain uses TRBV7-8 and TRBJ1-2; D is unclear. The CDR3 sequence is 14 residues long. Per the germline V gene, CDR1 is SGHVS and CDR2 is FQNEAQ. Deletions cut 5 bases from V and 4 bases from J, with 14 bases between. This chain's CDR3 is CASSRLERAYGYTF. CDR3 bases: TGTGCCAGCAGCCGTCTCGAGAGGGCCTATGGCTACACCTTC.

The chain employs TRBV5-1 and TRBJ2-5; 8 bases fit TRBD2. CDR1 is SGHRS and CDR2 is YFSETQ in the germline V gene. With 0 bases clipped from V and 0 bases from J, the junction kept 1 base outside the gene matches. The CDR3 covers 15 residues. CDR3 sequence reads: CASSLGLANQETQYF. The CDR3 DNA is TGCGCCAGCAGCTTGGGACTAGCGAACCAAGAGACCCAGTACTTC. The whole variable domain, filled in from reference TRBV5-1 and TRBJ2-5, reads KAGVTQTPRYLIKTRGQQVTLSCSPISGHRSVSWYQQTPGQGLQFLFEYFSETQRNKGNFPGRFSGRQFSNSRSEMNVSTLELGDSALYLCASSLGLANQETQYFGPGTRLLVL.

The V and J genes are TRBV7-9 and TRBJ2-7, with D possibly matching TRBD2 (7 bases). This CDR3 has 15 residues. Deletions cut 0 bases from V and 2 bases from J, with 11 bases between. Germline CDR1 reads SEHNR; CDR2 reads FQNEAQ (reference sequence). The chain's CDR3 is CASSLAAGATYEQYF. DNA of the CDR3: TGTGCCAGCAGCTTAGCGGCGGGGGCCACCTACGAGCAGTACTTC. The entire variable domain, with the rest obtained from reference TRBV7-9 and TRBJ2-7, is as follows: DTGVSQNPRHKITKRGQNVTFRCDPISEHNRLYWYRQTLGQGPEFLTYFQNEAQLEKSRLLSDRFSAERPKGSFSTLEIQRTEQGDSAMYLCASSLAAGATYEQYFGPGTRLTVT.

The chain has TRBV10-3 and TRBJ2-7, with D maybe TRBD2 (6 bases). Germline CDR1 and CDR2: ENHRY and SYGVKD. The germline V and J ends were trimmed by 6 bases and 3 bases, with 12 bases remaining between them. This CDR3 contains 13 residues. For the CDR3, the DNA is TGTGCCATCAGCTCCTCGGAGGGCTACGAGCAGTACTTC. Its protein is CAISSSEGYEQYF.

V is TRBV6-5 and J is TRBJ1-2; TRBD1 matches at 7 bases. The CDR3 loop spans 13 amino acids. V shed 5 bases, J shed 4 bases, and the junction held 4 bases outside the gene matches. The V gene's germline CDR1 is MNHEY and CDR2 SVGAGI. In DNA form, the CDR3 reads TGTGCCAGCAGTCGGACAGGAATCTATGGCTACACCTTC. Protein: CASSRTGIYGYTF.

The chain links TRBV18 to TRBJ1-3; TRBD1 aligns across 7 bases. With 3 bases clipped from V and 0 bases from J, the junction kept 5 bases outside the gene matches. Per the germline V gene, CDR1 is KGHSH and CDR2 is LQKENI. The CDR3 contains 16 residues. For the CDR3, the DNA is TGTGCCAGCTCACCCCCGGGACAGAGCTCTGGAAACACCATATATTTT. It codes for CASSPPGQSSGNTIYF.

The chain is built from TRBV30 and TRBJ1-3; D is unclear. The CDR3 is made up of 13 amino acids. In germline, CDR1 is GTSNPN, CDR2 SVGIG (reference sequence). Trimming removed 0 bases at V and 0 bases at J, with 3 bases between. The CDR3 here is CAWSVNSGNTIYF. Written as DNA, the CDR3 is TGTGCCTGGAGTGTAAACTCTGGAAACACCATATATTTT.

The chain couples TRBV6-6 to TRBJ2-7, with no clear D. The V and J ends lost 3 bases and 0 bases respectively, with 12 bases between them. Germline V gives CDR1 MNHNY, CDR2 SVGAGI (reference sequence). The CDR3 consists of 15 residues. The CDR3 bases are TGTGCCAGCAGTTATTCCGGGCCCTTCTCCTACGAGCAGTACTTC. The encoded protein is CASSYSGPFSYEQYF.

The J gene is TRBJ1-1, the V gene TRBV6-1, with D unclear. CDR1 MNHNS and CDR2 SASEGT come from the germline V gene. The germline V and J ends were trimmed by 7 bases and 1 base, with 7 bases remaining between them. CDR3 length: 12 residues. DNA of the CDR3: TGTGCCAGCACCAGATCGAACACTGAAGCTTTCTTT. Encoded protein: CASTRSNTEAFF.

This clone was counted a single time. The rearrangement links TRBV5-1 to TRBJ1-2; tentatively, D is TRBD1 (5 bases). CDR3 size: 14 residues. Trimming pared 0 bases from V and 5 bases from J, leaving 11 bases between. The V gene's germline CDR1 is SGHRS and CDR2 YFSETQ. The CDR3, as DNA: TGCGCCAGCAGCTTGGCGGGGACGGAGTATGGCTACACCTTC. Translation: CASSLAGTEYGYTF.

The chain couples TRBV28 to TRBJ1-2, with D possibly matching TRBD1 (5 bases). The CDR3 contains 12 residues. In germline, CDR1 is MDHEN, CDR2 SYDVKM. The germline V and J ends were trimmed by 7 bases and 7 bases, with 13 bases remaining between them. The CDR3, as DNA: TGTGCCAGCACCCCGGGGCGACTTGGCTACACCTTC. It yields the protein CASTPGRLGYTF.

The V gene is TRBV9, the J gene TRBJ1-5; no clear D. Trimming removed 3 bases at V and 3 bases at J, with 10 bases between. Looked up from germline, CDR1 is SGDLS and CDR2 is YYNGEE. The CDR3 consists of 14 residues. CDR3 DNA: TGTGCCAGCAGCGCCACAGTCTCCAATCAGCCCCAGCATTTT. Its protein is CASSATVSNQPQHF.

This clone was seen a single time. At one end, the junction sequence differs from germline, possibly due to a read error. The chain carries TRBV7-7 and TRBJ2-5; unclear D gene. Looked up from germline, CDR1 is SSHAT and CDR2 is FNYEAQ (reference sequence). The CDR3 contains 14 residues. The CDR3 nucleotides are TGTGCTAGCAGCTTAGATTATAATGAAGAGACCCAGTACTTC. It encodes CASSLDYNEETQYF.

The chain is built from TRBV9 and TRBJ2-1, with 7 bases matching TRBD2. Germline CDR1 is SGDLS and CDR2 is YYNGEE. Trimming cost V 2 bases and J 10 bases; bases outside gene matches: 6. The CDR3 extends over 13 amino acids. As DNA, the CDR3 is TGTGCCAGCAGCGTTTTCGCGGGAGTCGAGCAGTTCTTC. As protein: CASSVFAGVEQFF.